Below, one TCR beta chain is given with its context. This record comes from a study of control samples from healthy donors and cancer patients. V lost 5 bases, J lost 3 bases, and 9 bases lay in between. The CDR3 covers 13 residues. Per germline, CDR1 SGHRS and CDR2 YFSETQ. Sequenced by immunoSEQ multiplex PCR; TCRdb stores in-frame clones only, minus some. Among more than 75,000 clones listed, roughly 90% were seen once. This clonotype was sampled from a man aged 45-65 years in good health. The sample was blood. The chain is built from TRBV5-1 and TRBJ1-5; a possible D gene is TRBD1 (5 bases). The CDR3 loop is CASSWDSNQPQHF. In DNA form, the CDR3 reads TGCGCCAGCAGTTGGGACTCCAATCAGCCCCAGCATTTT.